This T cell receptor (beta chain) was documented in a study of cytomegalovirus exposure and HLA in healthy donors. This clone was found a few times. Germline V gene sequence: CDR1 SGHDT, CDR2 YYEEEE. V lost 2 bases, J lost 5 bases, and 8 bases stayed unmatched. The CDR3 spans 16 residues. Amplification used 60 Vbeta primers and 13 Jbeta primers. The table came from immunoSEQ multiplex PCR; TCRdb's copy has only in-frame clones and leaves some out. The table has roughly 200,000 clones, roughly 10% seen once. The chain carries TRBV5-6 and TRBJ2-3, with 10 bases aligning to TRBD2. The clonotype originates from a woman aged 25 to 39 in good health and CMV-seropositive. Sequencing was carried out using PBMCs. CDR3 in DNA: TGTGCCAGCAGCTTAGGGTGGGGACTAGCGCAAGATACGCAGTATTTT. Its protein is CASSLGWGLAQDTQYF.